This T cell receptor (beta chain) was recorded in a study of blood T cells in healthy people across ages. Regarding the study as a whole: Relative to aged donors, long-lived donors carried more naive CD4+ cells and displayed higher diversity.

Through a sample-barcoded 5' primer and a J-beta primer mix, a second PCR was run for roughly 6 to 11 cycles. Each cDNA molecule was tagged by a template-switch adaptor with 12 random nucleotides. Each single sample gave us at least 2.5 million CDR3-containing paired-end reads. Each CDR3 protein gets one entry after TCRdb re-called the 5' RACE reads with MiXCR. The table lists roughly 700,000 distinct CDR3 sequences, 32% of them singletons, with roughly 15% in the top ten. CDR3 length: 14 residues. The germline V gene encodes CDR1 SGHTA and CDR2 FQGTGA. Turning to this clonotype: Antigen unknown. This may be a read error: a much more frequent sequence differs by one nucleotide.

The rearrangement links TRBV7-3 to TRBJ2-3, with D uncertain. The source is a woman at least 80 years old in good health. The specimen sequenced was blood. CDR3 sequence: CVSSQYRGADTQYF. The CDR3 bases are TGTGTCAGCAGCCAATATCGAGGAGCGGATACGCAGTATTTT.